This TCR beta chain was obtained from a study of Ad26.COV2.S vaccination and SARS-CoV-2 variants. Study summary: The donor was enrolled in the Ad26.COV2.S arm of the COV1001 trial. Overall study results and limits: Vaccine recipients surpassed placebo recipients in spike-specific TCR breadth. In TCR breadth and depth analyses, total T cell responses may have been underestimated. Reported post-vaccination CD8+ and CD4+ T cell responses to spike showed substantial breadth.

Specified treatment: some 20 received Ad26.COV2.S at low or high dose, single or two shots; roughly 5 received placebo; per-sample allocation not given. Day 63 after the first vaccine or placebo injection was the time point for sampling. Trimming stripped 3 bases from V and 5 bases from J, with 11 bases between. Germline lookup yields CDR1 KGHSH and CDR2 LQKENI. The CDR3 covers 14 residues. Some clones are missing from TCRdb's copy, which holds only in-frame ones; the method was immunoSEQ multiplex PCR. The sample lists about 420,000 clones, around 87% occurring once. In its sample, this clone was seen once. Its antigen remains unknown.

Sequences were derived from peripheral blood, sampled in a trial of Ad26.COV2.S vaccine versus placebo. This sequence joins TRBV18 and TRBJ2-1, with D possibly matching TRBD2 (6 bases). The sequence derives from a person between 18 and 65 years old who received the Ad26.COV2.S COVID-19 vaccine or a placebo. The CDR3 protein is CASSPPSVNNEQFF. CDR3 nucleotide sequence: TGTGCCAGCTCACCCCCTAGCGTTAACAATGAGCAGTTCTTC.